The source of this TCR beta chain is a study of blood T cell repertoires in COVID-19. Study details: T cells, B-cell-depleted T cells, or PBMCs supplied cDNA or gDNA.

How the authors handled the data: From reference gene primer amplification, estimates of nucleated cell counts were derived. This table comes from immunoSEQ multiplex PCR, and its TCRdb copy is limited to in-frame clones, with some not included. D and trimming were read from the DNA, whereas the V and J calls and clone size are those reported in that table. The sample lists about 230,000 clones; about 90% were seen once. As regards this clone: This same CDR3 is encoded by further DNA sequences in the sample.

Living in roughly 23 US areas, the participants were between roughly 18 and 90 years of age. The study assigned cohorts using participant-reported clinical history. Input material: PBMCs or T cells enriched from blood (not recorded which). The source is a woman aged 25-40 years with acute COVID-19.

In nucleotides, the CDR3 is TGTGCCAGCAGCGTGGGAGGCTCCTATAATTCACCCCTCCACTTT. This gives the protein CASSVGGSYNSPLHF. The chain has TRBV9 and TRBJ1-6; D is unclear. Per germline, CDR1 SGDLS and CDR2 YYNGEE. This CDR3 contains 15 residues. Trimming stripped 2 bases from V and 0 bases from J, with 6 bases between.